This TCR beta chain stems from a study of technical replicates of blood from several donors. The table came from immunoSEQ multiplex PCR; TCRdb's copy has only in-frame clones and leaves some out. Among 70,000 to 85,000 clones listed, about 90% were seen once. This CDR3 contains 15 residues. V was clipped by 5 bases and J by 1 base; unmatched bases: 3. The germline CDR1 and CDR2 sequences are LGHNA and YSLEER. This TCR was recovered from a human donor in good health. The sequenced sample was T cells isolated from PBMCs. This chain connects TRBV4-3 to TRBJ2-3, with TRBD2 identical over 10 bases. The CDR3 spells CASSYLAGGTDTQYF. The DNA of the CDR3 is TGCGCCAGCAGCTATCTAGCGGGAGGCACAGATACGCAGTATTTT.